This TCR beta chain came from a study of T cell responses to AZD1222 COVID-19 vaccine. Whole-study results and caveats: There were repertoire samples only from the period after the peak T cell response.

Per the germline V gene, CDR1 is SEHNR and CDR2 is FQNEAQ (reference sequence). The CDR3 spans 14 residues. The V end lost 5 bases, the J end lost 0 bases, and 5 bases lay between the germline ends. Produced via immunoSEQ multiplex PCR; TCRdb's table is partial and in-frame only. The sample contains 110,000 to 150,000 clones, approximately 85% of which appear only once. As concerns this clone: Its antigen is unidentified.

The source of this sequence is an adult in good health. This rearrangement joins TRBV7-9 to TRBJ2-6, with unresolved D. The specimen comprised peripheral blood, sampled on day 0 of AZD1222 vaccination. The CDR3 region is CASSDSSGANVLTF. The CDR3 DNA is TGTGCCAGCAGCGATAGCTCTGGGGCCAACGTCCTGACTTTC.